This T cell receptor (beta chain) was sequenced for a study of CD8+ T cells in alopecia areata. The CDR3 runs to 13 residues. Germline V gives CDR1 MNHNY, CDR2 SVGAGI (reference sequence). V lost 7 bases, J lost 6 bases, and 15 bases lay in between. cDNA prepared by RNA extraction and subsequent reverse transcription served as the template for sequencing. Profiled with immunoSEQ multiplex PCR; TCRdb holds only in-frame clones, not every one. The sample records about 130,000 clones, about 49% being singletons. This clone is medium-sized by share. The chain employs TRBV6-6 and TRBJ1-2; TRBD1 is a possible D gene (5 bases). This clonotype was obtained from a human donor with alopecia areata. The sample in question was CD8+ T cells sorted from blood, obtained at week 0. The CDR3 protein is CASTQTGVDGYTF. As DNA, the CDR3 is TGTGCCAGCACCCAAACGGGGGTTGATGGCTACACCTTC.